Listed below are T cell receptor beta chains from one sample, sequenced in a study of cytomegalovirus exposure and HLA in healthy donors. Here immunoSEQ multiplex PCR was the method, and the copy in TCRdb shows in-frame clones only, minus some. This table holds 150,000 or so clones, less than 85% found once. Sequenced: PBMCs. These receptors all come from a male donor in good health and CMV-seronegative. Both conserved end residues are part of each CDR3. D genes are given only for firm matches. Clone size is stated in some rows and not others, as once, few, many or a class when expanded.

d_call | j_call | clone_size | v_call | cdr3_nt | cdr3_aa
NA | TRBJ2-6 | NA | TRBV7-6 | TGTGCCAGCAGCTCACCAGGGGGGCAGGGGTTGGCTGGGGCCAACGTCCTGACTTTC | CASSSPGGQGLAGANVLTF
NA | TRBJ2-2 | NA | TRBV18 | TGTGCCAGCTCACCACCGGCAGGATCGGGCACCGGGGAGCTGCTTTTT | CASSPPAGSGTGELLF
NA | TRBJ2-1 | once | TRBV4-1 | TGCGCCAGCAGCCAATTAGCACTGCGCCGCTACAATGAGCAGTTCTTC | CASSQLALRRYNEQFF
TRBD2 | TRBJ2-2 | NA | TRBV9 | TGTGCCAGCAGCCCTCGGGGCAGGGCTTATCGCGGGGGGGCGAGCACCGGGGAGCTGTTTTTT | CASSPRGRAYRGGASTGELFF
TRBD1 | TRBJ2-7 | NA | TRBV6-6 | TGTGCCAGCAGCGACAGGGCCACCCAACTCTCCTACGAGCAGTACTTC | CASSDRATQLSYEQYF
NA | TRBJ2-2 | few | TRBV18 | TGTGCCAGCTCACCACAGGGAAGGGGGACGAATACCGGGGAGCTGTTTTTT | CASSPQGRGTNTGELFF
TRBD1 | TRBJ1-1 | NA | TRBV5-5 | TGTGCCAGCAGCTTTACAGGGGGTGGGACTGAAGCTTTCTTT | CASSFTGGGTEAFF
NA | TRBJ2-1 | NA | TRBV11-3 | TGTGCCAGCAGCCGTGGGCCCTCCTACAATGAGCAGTTCTTC | CASSRGPSYNEQFF
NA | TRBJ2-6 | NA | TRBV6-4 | TGTGCCAGCACCTCCGGGTCCGGGGCCAACGTCCTGACTTTC | CASTSGSGANVLTF
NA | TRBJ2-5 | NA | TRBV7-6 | TGTGCCAGCAGCTACAGCCTCCAAGAGACCCAGTACTTC | CASSYSLQETQYF
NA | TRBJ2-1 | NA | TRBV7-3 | TGTGCCAGCAGCAAGTCAGGGGGGTACAATGAGCAGTTCTTC | CASSKSGGYNEQFF
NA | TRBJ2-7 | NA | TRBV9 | TGTGCCAGCAGCGATGGGACAAACCGCGTCTACGAGCAGTACTTC | CASSDGTNRVYEQYF
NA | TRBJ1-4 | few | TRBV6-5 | TGTGCCAGCAGTTACGGGGCAGGGGTTGAAAAACTGTTTTTT | CASSYGAGVEKLFF
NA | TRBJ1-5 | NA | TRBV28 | TGTGCCAGCAGTTGGACACTGACGAATCAGCCCCAGCATTTT | CASSWTLTNQPQHF
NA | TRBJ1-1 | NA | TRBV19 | TGTGCCAGTTACCACCAAGGGGGAAACACTGAAGCTTTCTTT | CASYHQGGNTEAFF
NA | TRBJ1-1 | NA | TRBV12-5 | TGTGCTAGTGACATGGGCGGGGACACTGAAGCTTTCTTT | CASDMGGDTEAFF
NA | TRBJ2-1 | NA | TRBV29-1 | TGCAGCGTTGAAGATGAGGGGGTTCTGTTCTTC | CSVEDEGVLFF
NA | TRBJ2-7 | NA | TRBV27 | TGTGCCAGCAGTTTGGGTCCTGGGGGCTCCGAGCAGTACTTC | CASSLGPGGSEQYF
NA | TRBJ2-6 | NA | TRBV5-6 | TGTGCCAGCAGCGTTGTACGGGGCTCTGGGGCCAACGTCCTGACTTTC | CASSVVRGSGANVLTF
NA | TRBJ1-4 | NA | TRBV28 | TGTGCCAGCAGTTTAACCGAACAGGTAGAAAAACTGTTTTTT | CASSLTEQVEKLFF
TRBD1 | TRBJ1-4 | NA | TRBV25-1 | TGTGCCAGCAGTGAATATAATCGGGGACAGACAAATGAAAAACTGTTTTTT | CASSEYNRGQTNEKLFF
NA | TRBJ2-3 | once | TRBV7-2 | TGTGCCAGCAGCTTAGCGCGGTTCACAGATACGCAGTATTTT | CASSLARFTDTQYF
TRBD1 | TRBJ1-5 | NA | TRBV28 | TGTGCCAGCACACAGGGGGCGAAGCAGCCCCAGCATTTT | CASTQGAKQPQHF
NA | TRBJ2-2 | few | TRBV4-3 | TGCGCCAGCAGCCAAGGTGACACCCACACCGGGGAGCTGTTTTTT | CASSQGDTHTGELFF
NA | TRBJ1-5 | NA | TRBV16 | TGTGCCAGCAGCCAATTGACACAAAGCAATCAGCCCCAGCATTTT | CASSQLTQSNQPQHF
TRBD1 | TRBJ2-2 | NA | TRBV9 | TGTGCCAGCAGCGAGTGGGACAGCAACACCGGGGAGCTGTTTTTT | CASSEWDSNTGELFF
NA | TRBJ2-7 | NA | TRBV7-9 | TGTGCCAGCAGCTTCGGGTCGGGGGAGCAGTACTTC | CASSFGSGEQYF
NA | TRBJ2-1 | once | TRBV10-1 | TGCGCCAGCAGTGACATGAGACAGCTAGAAGGCGGGCAGTTCTTC | CASSDMRQLEGGQFF
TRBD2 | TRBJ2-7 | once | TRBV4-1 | TGCGCCAGCAGCCAAGAGACTAGCGCCGGACGGGAGCAGTACTTC | CASSQETSAGREQYF
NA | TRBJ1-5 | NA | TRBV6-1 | TGTGCCAGCAGTGCGTTACAGGGCGGCAATCAGCCCCAGCATTTT | CASSALQGGNQPQHF
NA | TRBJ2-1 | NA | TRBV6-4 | TGTGCCAGCAGTGACTCTTATGGTAGTAGCGATGAGCAGTTCTTC | CASSDSYGSSDEQFF
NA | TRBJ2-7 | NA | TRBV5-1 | TGCGCCAGCAGCGCCGGAGCGGTCGCGGGCTCCGAGCAGTACTTC | CASSAGAVAGSEQYF
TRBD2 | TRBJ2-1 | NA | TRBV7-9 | TGTGCCAGCAGCTTAGTAGCGGGGCCGAATGAGCAGTTCTTC | CASSLVAGPNEQFF
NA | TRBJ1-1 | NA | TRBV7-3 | TGTGCCAGCAGGGAGGGCGGAGGTAACACTGAAGCTTTCTTT | CASREGGGNTEAFF
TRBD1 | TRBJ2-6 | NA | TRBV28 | TGTGCCAGCAGCTGGGCCCGTCGGACAGGGTTCAACTCTGGGGCCAACGTCCTGACTTTC | CASSWARRTGFNSGANVLTF
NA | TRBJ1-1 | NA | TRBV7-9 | TGTGCCGGAGATACCACGGGGGACACTGAAGCTTTCTTT | CAGDTTGDTEAFF
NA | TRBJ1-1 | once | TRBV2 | TGTGCCAGCAACTCCGGGTCTCCTGAAGCTTTCTTT | CASNSGSPEAFF
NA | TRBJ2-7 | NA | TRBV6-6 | TGTGCCAGCAGCCCCACAGGTAACGAGCAGTACTTC | CASSPTGNEQYF
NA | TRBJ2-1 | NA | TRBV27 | TGTGCCAGCAGTCCCAGGGTTAGTCCGCCGATCAACCCCCACAATGAGCAGTTCTTC | CASSPRVSPPINPHNEQFF
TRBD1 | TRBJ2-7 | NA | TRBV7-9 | TGTGCCAGCAGGGGACAGGTTATTGACGAGCAGTACTTC | CASRGQVIDEQYF
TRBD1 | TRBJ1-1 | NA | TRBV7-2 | TGTGCCAGCGGACAGGGGAACACTGAAGCTTTCTTT | CASGQGNTEAFF
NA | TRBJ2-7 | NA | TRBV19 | TGTGCCAGTAGTATGGGGGGACGGGCTGGCGAGCAGTACTTC | CASSMGGRAGEQYF
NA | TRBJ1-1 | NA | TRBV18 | TGTGCCAGCTCACCAGCAGGACTCTACTCGAACACTGAAGCTTTCTTT | CASSPAGLYSNTEAFF
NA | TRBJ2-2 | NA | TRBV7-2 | TGTGCCAGCAGAACAGGGTTGGGGAACACCGGGGAGCTGTTTTTT | CASRTGLGNTGELFF
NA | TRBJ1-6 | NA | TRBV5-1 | TGCGCCAGCAGCTTGGGGAGCTCCTATAATTCACCCCTCCACTTT | CASSLGSSYNSPLHF
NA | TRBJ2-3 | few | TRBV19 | TGTGCCAGTAGTATTGAGGCCGGGTGGGCAGATACGCAGTATTTT | CASSIEAGWADTQYF